One T cell receptor (beta chain) is described in this entry. The read comes to an end 3 residues before the CDR3 does, leaving the germline J gene to fill in the end. This CDR3 spans 14 amino acids. Germline CDR1 SGHAT, CDR2 FQNNGV. Trimming took 5 bases from V and 3 from J, leaving 13 bases between them. These data are taken from a study of T cells in women clearing cervical HPV infection. Genomic DNA, averaging about 1,200 ng per sample, yielded TCR beta CDR3 via immunoSEQ. The repertoire was sequenced with immunoSEQ multiplex PCR; TCRdb's copy has only in-frame clones and lacks some. The sample holds tens of thousands of clones.

The specimen sequenced was blood buffy coat. The chain joins TRBV11-2 to TRBJ1-1; unclear D gene. This sequence was found in a woman aged 18-69 years with a cervical HPV16 infection that either progressed to CIN3+ or cleared (not recorded which). This chain's CDR3 is CASSPVRVDTEAFF. CDR3 DNA, as far as it was read: TGTGCCAGCAGCCCAGTGAGGGTTGACACTGAA.